This is a list of T cell receptor beta chains from one sample in a study of T-cell reconstitution after alpha-beta-depleted transplantation in children. TCRdb fed the PCR reads into MiXCR, producing one record per CDR3 protein. The repertoire consists of 130,000 or so distinct CDR3 sequences, with 8% to 10% occurring once and the leading ten covering around 24%. Specimen: PBMCs, mostly from graft donor cells, collected 180 days after TCRalphabeta/CD19-depleted stem cell transplant. These receptors all stem from a girl in the first two years of life who had a stem cell transplant for combined immunodeficiency, so the T cells may come from the graft donor. Each CDR3 is given without its conserved first and last residue. Rows give clone size only sometimes, using once, few, many, or a class for an expanded clone.

V: TRBV7-3
length: 12
size: few
J: TRBJ2-1
CDR3: ASSLGLSGNEQF

V: TRBV29-1
length: 18
size: .
J: TRBJ2-1
CDR3: SGSGTAPGPYLNTYNEQF

V: TRBV29-1
length: 12
size: .
J: TRBJ2-1
CDR3: STLTSGGARHQF

V: TRBV21-1
length: 15
size: many
J: TRBJ2-1
CDR3: ASSPPGPKSSYNEQF

V: TRBV20-1
length: 15
size: .
J: TRBJ1-4
CDR3: SAFGIGGDSINEKLF

V: TRBV6-5
length: 17
size: .
J: TRBJ2-3
CDR3: ASSFGTSGLLRGTDTQY

V: TRBV12-3/TRBV12-4
length: 12
size: many
J: TRBJ1-1
CDR3: ASSSQGGNTEAF

V: TRBV6-5
length: 16
size: few
J: TRBJ1-6
CDR3: ASSYVLGESSYNSPLH

V: TRBV20-1
length: 15
size: few
J: TRBJ2-4
CDR3: SASFGGLTLAKNIQY

V: TRBV5-6
length: 15
size: few
J: TRBJ2-1
CDR3: ASSLGRGQGVANEQF

V: TRBV5-6
length: 13
size: many
J: TRBJ2-4
CDR3: ASSLGPGTSVIQY

V: TRBV7-2
length: 10
size: once
J: TRBJ2-1
CDR3: ASSPRRTEQF

V: TRBV5-1
length: 13
size: few
J: TRBJ1-3
CDR3: ASSTDFYSGNTIY

V: TRBV28
length: 14
size: .
J: TRBJ2-7
CDR3: ASSLSPLAGSYEQY

V: TRBV19
length: 12
size: .
J: TRBJ2-2
CDR3: ASRGRGVTGELF

V: TRBV13
length: 12
size: .
J: TRBJ2-1
CDR3: ASKMRGLRGEQF

V: TRBV18
length: 15
size: few
J: TRBJ2-3
CDR3: ASSPGAGDLSTDTQY

V: TRBV18
length: 12
size: many
J: TRBJ2-7
CDR3: ASSVRSRSYEQY

V: TRBV20-1
length: 14
size: .
J: TRBJ2-2
CDR3: SARDFLGPNTGELF

V: TRBV29-1
length: 10
size: .
J: TRBJ2-3
CDR3: SARLSLGTQY

V: TRBV6-2/TRBV6-3
length: 12
size: few
J: TRBJ2-1
CDR3: ASSLAGGWDEQF

V: TRBV12-3/TRBV12-4
length: 12
size: .
J: TRBJ2-5
CDR3: ASSLWGGQETQY

V: TRBV6-5
length: 14
size: few
J: TRBJ1-6
CDR3: ASSYLVGPSPSPLH

V: TRBV20-1
length: 16
size: .
J: TRBJ2-1
CDR3: SARTGLAGISSHNEQF

V: TRBV12-3/TRBV12-4
length: 12
size: few
J: TRBJ1-2
CDR3: ASSFPLFGAGYT

V: TRBV20-1
length: 13
size: few
J: TRBJ2-1
CDR3: SARDGLVSYNEQF

V: TRBV20-1
length: 18
size: few
J: TRBJ2-1
CDR3: SAPSPPKLAGGPSFDEQF

V: TRBV29-1
length: 12
size: .
J: TRBJ2-7
CDR3: SVVTSGKAYEQY

V: TRBV20-1
length: 14
size: .
J: TRBJ1-2
CDR3: SARPSSAYSNYGYT

V: TRBV5-1
length: 13
size: .
J: TRBJ2-1
CDR3: ASSVRQANYNEQF